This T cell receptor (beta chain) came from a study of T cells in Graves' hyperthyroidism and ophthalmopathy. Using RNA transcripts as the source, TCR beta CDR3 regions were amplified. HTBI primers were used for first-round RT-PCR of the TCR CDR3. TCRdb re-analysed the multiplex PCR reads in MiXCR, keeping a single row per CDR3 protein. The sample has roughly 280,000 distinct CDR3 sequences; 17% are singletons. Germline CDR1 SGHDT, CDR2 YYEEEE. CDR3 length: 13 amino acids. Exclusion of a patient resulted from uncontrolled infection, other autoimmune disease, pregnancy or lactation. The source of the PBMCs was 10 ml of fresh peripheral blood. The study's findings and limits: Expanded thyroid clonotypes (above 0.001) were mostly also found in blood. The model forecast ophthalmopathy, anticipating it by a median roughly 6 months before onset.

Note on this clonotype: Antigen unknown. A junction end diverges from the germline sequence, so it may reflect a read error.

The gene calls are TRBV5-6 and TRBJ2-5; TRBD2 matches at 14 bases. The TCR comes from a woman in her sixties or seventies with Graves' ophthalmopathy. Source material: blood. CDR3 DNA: TGTGCCAGCAGCCTCGGACTAGCGGGGGGCAGAAACTTC. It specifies CASSLGLAGGRNF. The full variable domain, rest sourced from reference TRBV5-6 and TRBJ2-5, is DAGVTQSPTHLIKTRGQQVTLRCSPKSGHDTVSWYQQALGQGPQFIFQYYEEEERQRGNFPDRFSGHQFPNYSSELNVNALLLGDSALYLCASSLGLAGGRNFGPGTRLLVL.